These 25 T cell receptor beta chains were all obtained from the same sample, sequenced in a study of T-cell memory formation after mild COVID-19. Using its own MiXCR run on the 5' RACE reads, TCRdb lists one record per CDR3 protein. The sample includes 450,000 or so distinct CDR3 sequences, 20% to 25% seen only once; the top ten take roughly an eighth. The sequenced material came from PBMCs or a T cell subset sorted from them (not recorded which). The receptors were sampled from an adult woman who had mild COVID-19 (a few samples of this study predate the infection). Cell type and time point are not known.

The genes are TRBV4-3 and TRBJ2-1; a weak D match, TRBD1 (6 bases). Looked up from germline, CDR1 is LGHNA and CDR2 is YSLEER. CDR3 length equals 16 residues. Trimming pared 3 bases from V and 0 bases from J, leaving 12 bases between. CDR3: CASSQYYRDSYNEQFF. The CDR3 nucleotides are TGCGCCAGCAGCCAGTACTACAGGGACTCCTACAATGAGCAGTTCTTC.

V usage is TRBV27 and J usage is TRBJ2-7, with no clear D. The CDR3 has 16 amino acids. Per the germline V gene, CDR1 is MNHEY and CDR2 is SMNVEV (reference sequence). The V end was cut by 7 bases, the J end by 3 bases, with 22 bases between. As DNA, the CDR3 is TGTGCCAGCACCTCACCCGGACGGGTGGCGAACTACGAGCAGTACTTC. It yields the protein CASTSPGRVANYEQYF.

The chain combines TRBV7-6 with TRBJ2-2, with D possibly being TRBD1 (6 bases). The CDR3 extends over 17 amino acids. Germline values: CDR1 SGHVS, CDR2 FNYEAQ. V was clipped by 0 bases and J by 2 bases, with 13 bases between them. Here the CDR3 reads CASSLASRGRNTGELFF. The CDR3, as DNA: TGTGCCAGCAGCTTAGCTTCCAGGGGCCGAAACACCGGGGAGCTGTTTTTT.

In its sample, this clonotype was seen a few times. The chain is built from TRBV7-6 and TRBJ2-7; TRBD1 matches 7 bases. J was trimmed by 5 bases and V by 2 bases; bases with no gene match: 6. This CDR3 contains 14 residues. Germline-derived CDR1 and CDR2 are SGHVS and FNYEAQ. The CDR3 loop is CASSLSRGNNEQYF. The CDR3 DNA sequence: TGTGCCAGCAGCTTATCCAGGGGGAACAACGAGCAGTACTTC.

The V gene is TRBV24-1, the J gene TRBJ2-1; 10 bases are a match to TRBD2. Germline V CDR1 and CDR2: KGHDR, SFDVKD. V shed 1 base, J shed 5 bases, and the junction held 4 bases outside the gene matches. CDR3 length: 16 amino acids. The CDR3 protein is CATSDFQREGHNEQFF. The DNA for the CDR3 is TGTGCCACCAGTGATTTCCAGCGGGAGGGCCACAATGAGCAGTTCTTC.

The chain couples TRBV9 to TRBJ2-5, with 13 nucleotides matching TRBD2. After removal of 4 bases from V and 5 bases from J, the junction contained 11 bases not matched to a gene. This CDR3 has 17 residues. Germline CDR1 and CDR2: SGDLS and YYNGEE. As DNA, the CDR3 is TGTGCCAGCAGCCCACTAGCGGGGGGGGCTTCGGGGGAGACCCAGTACTTC. Protein: CASSPLAGGASGETQYF.

The CDR3 DNA is TGTGCCAGCAGCCAAGCCGCCCCAGATACGCAGTATTTT. Residues: CASSQAAPDTQYF. This rearrangement joins TRBV14 to TRBJ2-3, with no clear D. Germline V gene data show CDR1 as SGHDN and CDR2 as FVKESK. The CDR3 is 13 amino acids. V shed 1 base and J shed 4 bases, with 6 bases lying between them.

The CDR3 bases are TGTGCCACCAGCTCTATAGCGCATCGCTCCTACAATGAGCAGTTCTTC. Protein: CATSSIAHRSYNEQFF. This chain uses TRBV24-1 with TRBJ2-1; D might be TRBD2 (5 bases). Trimming left V 7 bases short and J 0 bases short, with 15 bases between. This CDR3 spans 16 amino acids. Germline lookup yields CDR1 KGHDR and CDR2 SFDVKD.

This clonotype has only a few counts. The V and J genes are TRBV7-8 and TRBJ2-3; 9 bases align to TRBD1. With V trimmed by 4 bases and J by 7 bases, 9 bases remained unmatched. Germline lookup yields CDR1 SGHVS and CDR2 FQNEAQ. This CDR3 contains 15 residues. CDR3: CASSSPTGGYHTQYF. The CDR3 nucleotides read TGTGCCAGCAGCTCACCGACAGGGGGGTATCATACGCAGTATTTT.

The V call is TRBV6-5, the J call TRBJ2-7; 13 bases align to TRBD2. In germline, CDR1 is MNHEY, CDR2 SVGAGI. The trim removed 7 bases at V and 1 base at J, leaving 4 bases unmatched. The CDR3 spans 15 residues. The chain's CDR3 is CASTATSGRSYEQYF. The CDR3 bases are TGTGCCAGCACCGCGACTAGCGGGAGGTCCTACGAGCAGTACTTC.

This clonotype was counted between two and nine times. The chain uses TRBV4-2 and TRBJ2-2, with D possibly matching TRBD2 (5 bases). From germline, CDR1 is LGHNA and CDR2 YNFKEQ. The V end lost 2 bases, the J end lost 8 bases, and 12 bases lay between the germline ends. The CDR3 contains 14 residues. Here the CDR3 reads CASSQTRSYGELFF. CDR3 in DNA: TGTGCCAGCAGCCAAACTAGATCTTATGGGGAGCTGTTTTTT.

The chain recombines TRBV29-1 with TRBJ2-7, with TRBD2 matching 11 bases. This CDR3 comprises 15 residues. V lost 1 base and J lost 3; bases outside the gene matches: 5. Germline CDR1 and CDR2: SQVTM and ANQGSEA. The CDR3 here is CSVEGLAGTVYEQYF. As DNA, the CDR3 is TGCAGCGTTGAAGGACTAGCGGGAACCGTCTACGAGCAGTACTTC.

The gene calls are TRBV7-8 and TRBJ2-6; tentatively, D is TRBD1 (5 bases). The CDR3 extends over 16 amino acids. Trimming removed 4 bases from V and 2 bases from J, with 12 bases in between. Germline V gene lookup returns CDR1 SGHVS and CDR2 FQNEAQ. The CDR3 coding sequence is TGTGCCAGCAGCTCGGCCAGGGTTCCTGGGGCCAACGTCCTGACTTTC. This encodes CASSSARVPGANVLTF.

This clonotype came up a few times. V gene TRBV25-1 combines with J gene TRBJ2-3; D is possibly TRBD1 (6 bases). The CDR3 spans 13 residues. Trimming left V 6 bases short and J 3 bases short, with 10 bases between. Germline CDR1 reads MGHDK; CDR2 reads SYGVNS. CDR3 bases: TGTGCCAGCAGGTTTGGACAGACAGATACGCAGTATTTT. This translates into CASRFGQTDTQYF.

This clonotype was detected a few times. The V call is TRBV2, the J call TRBJ1-5; unclear D gene. V was trimmed by 6 bases and J by 4 bases, leaving 10 bases between them. The CDR3 is made up of 13 amino acids. In germline, CDR1 is SNHLY, CDR2 FYNNEI. CDR3: CASRGKENQPQHF. DNA for the CDR3: TGTGCCAGCAGGGGTAAAGAAAATCAGCCCCAGCATTTT.

The CDR3 DNA follows: TGCAGTGCTAAGGACCAGTACTTC. This gives the protein CSAKDQYF. The rearrangement uses TRBV20-1 and TRBJ2-5, with unresolved D. The V end was cut by 4 bases, the J end by 10 bases, with 4 bases between. The length of the CDR3 is 8 residues. Per germline, CDR1 DFQATT and CDR2 SNEGSKA (reference sequence).

The gene calls are TRBV4-1 and TRBJ1-2; weak D call: TRBD1 (5 bases). V was trimmed by 7 bases and J by 4 bases, leaving 22 bases between them. CDR3 length: 16 amino acids. Per the germline V gene, CDR1 is MGHRA and CDR2 is YSYEKL. CDR3: CASKGNLHRGGYGYTF. CDR3 nucleotide sequence: TGCGCCAGCAAAGGGAATTTGCATAGGGGTGGCTATGGCTACACCTTC.

The chain joins TRBV7-9 to TRBJ2-3; D remains unclear. V was shortened by 4 bases and J by 2 bases, with 10 bases between the two germline ends. There are 14 residues in the CDR3. The germline CDR1 and CDR2 sequences are SEHNR and FQNEAQ (reference sequence). The CDR3 nucleotides are TGTGCCAGCAGCTCCCGTGGTTCCACAGATACGCAGTATTTT. It codes for CASSSRGSTDTQYF.

This clonotype was observed a handful of times. The chain links TRBV10-2 to TRBJ2-3; 13 nucleotides match TRBD2. Germline-derived CDR1 and CDR2 are WSHSY and SAAADI. Germline trimming cut 0 bases from V and 6 bases from J; bases unmatched to any gene: 6. This CDR3 has 17 residues. The CDR3 coding sequence is TGCGCCAGCAGTGAGTCAACTAGCGGGGGGGCCAGGGATACGCAGTATTTT. It specifies CASSESTSGGARDTQYF.

This clonotype has just one count. The junction does not match germline at one end; this may be a read error. The chain has TRBV11-3 and TRBJ1-5; weak D call: TRBD1 (5 bases). The CDR3 sequence is 17 residues long. Germline V gives CDR1 SGHNT, CDR2 YENEEA. DNA for the CDR3: TGTGCCAGCAGGGTAATTAAGACAGCTTATAGCAATCAGCCCAAGCATTTT. Protein product: CASRVIKTAYSNQPKHF. Combining the CDR3 with reference TRBV11-3 and TRBJ1-5 gives the whole variable domain EAGVVQSPRYKIIEKKQPVAFWCNPISGHNTLYWYLQNLGQGPELLIRYENEEAVDDSQLPKDRFSAERLKGVDSTLKIQPAELGDSAVYLCASRVIKTAYSNQPKHFGDGTRLSIL.

This sequence joins TRBV10-3 and TRBJ2-7, with D perhaps TRBD1 (5 bases). Germline-derived CDR1 and CDR2 are ENHRY and SYGVKD. V was clipped by 4 bases and J by 7 bases, with 8 bases between them. The CDR3 runs 11 residues. CDR3 sequence reads: CAISARQEQYF. The CDR3 DNA follows: TGTGCCATCAGTGCCCGACAGGAGCAGTACTTC.

A few counts support this clonotype. V usage is TRBV7-3 and J usage is TRBJ2-1; 7 bases agree with TRBD1. CDR1 and CDR2 from the germline V gene are SGHTA and FQGTGA. V dropped 1 base and J dropped 6; count of bases not matched to a gene: 6. The CDR3 runs 15 residues. CDR3 residues: CASSLRETGRNEQFF. DNA for the CDR3: TGTGCCAGCAGCTTAAGGGAGACAGGGCGCAATGAGCAGTTCTTC.

This chain's CDR3 is CASSYGTGFNEQFF. The CDR3 coding sequence is TGTGCCAGCAGTTACGGGACAGGGTTCAACGAGCAGTTCTTC. The V call is TRBV6-5, the J call TRBJ2-1; 9 positions agree with TRBD1. Germline V lookup: CDR1 MNHEY, CDR2 SVGAGI. The V and J ends lost 2 bases and 10 bases, in that order; junction bases with no gene match: 6. This CDR3 has 14 residues.

V is TRBV4-2 and J is TRBJ2-7; 11 bases are shared with TRBD2. Germline assignment: CDR1 LGHNA and CDR2 YNFKEQ. The CDR3 is made up of 16 amino acids. With 6 bases clipped from V and 1 base from J, the junction kept 8 bases outside the gene matches. The CDR3 is CASRPSGGPRSYEQYF. The CDR3 DNA is TGTGCCAGCAGACCTAGCGGGGGGCCTCGATCCTACGAGCAGTACTTC.

This clonotype was observed a handful of times. The rearrangement links TRBV6-5 to TRBJ2-1; 10 bases fit TRBD2. J lost 5 bases, V lost 0 bases, and 4 bases had no gene match. This CDR3 comprises 16 residues. Germline V lookup: CDR1 MNHEY, CDR2 SVGAGI. CDR3 DNA sequence: TGTGCCAGCAGTTACTCGACAGCGGGAGGGGACAATGAGCAGTTCTTC. Translating gives CASSYSTAGGDNEQFF.